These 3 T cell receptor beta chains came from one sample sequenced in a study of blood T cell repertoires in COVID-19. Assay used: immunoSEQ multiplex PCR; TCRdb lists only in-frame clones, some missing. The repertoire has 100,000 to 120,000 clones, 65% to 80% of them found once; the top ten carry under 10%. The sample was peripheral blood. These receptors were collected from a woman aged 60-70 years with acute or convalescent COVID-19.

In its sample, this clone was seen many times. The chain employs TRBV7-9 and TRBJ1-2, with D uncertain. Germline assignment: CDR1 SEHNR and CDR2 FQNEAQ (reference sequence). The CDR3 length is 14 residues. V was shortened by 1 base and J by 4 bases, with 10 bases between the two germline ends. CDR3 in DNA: TGTGCCAGCAGCTTAGATAGGAGGTCCTATGGCTACACCTTC. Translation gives CASSLDRRSYGYTF.

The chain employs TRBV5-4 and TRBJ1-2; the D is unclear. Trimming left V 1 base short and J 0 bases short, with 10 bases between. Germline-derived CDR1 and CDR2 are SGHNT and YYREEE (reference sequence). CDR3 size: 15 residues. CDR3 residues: CASSLIREANYGYTF. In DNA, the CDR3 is TGTGCCAGCAGCTTGATCCGGGAGGCTAACTATGGCTACACCTTC.

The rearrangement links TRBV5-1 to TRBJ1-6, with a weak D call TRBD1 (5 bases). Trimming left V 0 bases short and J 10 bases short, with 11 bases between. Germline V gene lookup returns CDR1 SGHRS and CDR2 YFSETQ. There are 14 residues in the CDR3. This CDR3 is CASSLGGVGSPLHF. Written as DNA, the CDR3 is TGCGCCAGCAGCTTGGGGGGCGTGGGATCACCCCTCCACTTT.